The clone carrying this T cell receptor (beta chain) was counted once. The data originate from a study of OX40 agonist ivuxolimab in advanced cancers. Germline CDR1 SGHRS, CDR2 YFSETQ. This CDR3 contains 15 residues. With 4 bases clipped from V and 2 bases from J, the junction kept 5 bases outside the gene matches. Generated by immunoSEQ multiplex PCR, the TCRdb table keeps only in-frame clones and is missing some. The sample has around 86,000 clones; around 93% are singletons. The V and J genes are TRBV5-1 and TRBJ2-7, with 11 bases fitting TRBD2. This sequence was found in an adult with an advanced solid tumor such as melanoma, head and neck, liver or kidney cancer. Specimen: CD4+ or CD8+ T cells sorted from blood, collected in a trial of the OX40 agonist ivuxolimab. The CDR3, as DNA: TGCGCCAGCAGCCGTACTAGCGGGAGAACCTACGAGCAGTACTTC. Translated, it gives CASSRTSGRTYEQYF.